The 20 T cell receptor beta chains below all came from one sample that was sequenced in a study of beta chain features in type 1 diabetes. Every bit of the isolated RNA underwent reverse transcription, so sequencing read expressed TCRB transcripts. Clones were sequenced by immunoSEQ multiplex PCR, and TCRdb holds only the in-frame ones, with some missing. This repertoire shows roughly 340,000 clones, around an eighth found once; its top ten account for roughly 0.015%. Study observations and caveats: The study found moderately but significantly shorter TCRB CDR3s in all four CD4+ subsets of Type 1 diabetes patients.

For these receptors, no antigen is known. Material: naive CD4+ T cells from blood. The receptors were gathered from a woman aged 18-30 years with type 1 diabetes.

This clone occurred a few times. The chain is built from TRBV30 and TRBJ1-2, with D hard to call. Trimming shortened V by 0 bases and J by 2 bases, and 4 bases separated the two germline ends. This CDR3 comprises 12 residues. The germline CDR1 and CDR2 sequences are GTSNPN and SVGIG (reference sequence). The CDR3 protein is CAWSVRNYGYTF. As DNA, the CDR3 is TGTGCCTGGAGTGTCCGGAACTATGGCTACACCTTC.

In its sample, this clone was seen a few times. The chain combines TRBV11-2 with TRBJ2-1; D is unresolved. CDR1 is SGHAT and CDR2 is FQNNGV in the germline V gene. V was cut by 5 bases and J by 9 bases, with 8 bases left in between. This CDR3 has 11 amino acids. CDR3 nucleotide sequence: TGTGCCAGCAGCCGTCTAGGTGAGCAGTTCTTC. Its translation is CASSRLGEQFF. Combining the CDR3 with reference TRBV11-2 and TRBJ2-1 gives the whole variable domain EAGVAQSPRYKIIEKRQSVAFWCNPISGHATLYWYQQILGQGPKLLIQFQNNGVVDDSQLPKDRFSAERLKGVDSTLKIQPAKLEDSAVYLCASSRLGEQFFGPGTRLTVL.

The chain couples TRBV10-3 to TRBJ2-3; tentative D call: TRBD2 (5 bases). The V end was cut by 4 bases, the J end by 2 bases, with 13 bases between. The CDR3 has 15 residues. The V gene's germline CDR1 is ENHRY and CDR2 SYGVKD. CDR3 coding DNA: TGTGCCATCAGTGGAGTGCAGACTAACACAGATACGCAGTATTTT. Amino acids: CAISGVQTNTDTQYF.

The CDR3 loop is CASSLALGQIYGYTF. The DNA for the CDR3 is TGCGCCAGCAGCTTGGCCTTGGGACAGATATATGGCTACACCTTC. The chain links TRBV5-1 to TRBJ1-2, with TRBD1 matching over 7 bases. Germline V gene lookup returns CDR1 SGHRS and CDR2 YFSETQ. Trimming at V came to 0 bases and at J to 5 bases, leaving 7 bases not matched to a gene. This CDR3 comprises 15 residues.

The table lists this clone with a few counts. The chain carries TRBV5-1 and TRBJ2-1, with TRBD2 identical over 7 bases. This CDR3 has 14 residues. CDR1 and CDR2 from the germline V gene are SGHRS and YFSETQ. Germline trimming cut 7 bases from V and 3 bases from J; bases unmatched to any gene: 7. The CDR3 loop is CASEVGGDYNEQFF. DNA for the CDR3: TGCGCCAGCGAGGTGGGGGGGGACTACAATGAGCAGTTCTTC.

The chain links TRBV28 to TRBJ2-7; 9 bases line up with TRBD1. V shed 3 bases, J shed 7 bases, and the junction held 7 bases outside the gene matches. CDR3 length: 14 residues. Germline V gene sequence: CDR1 MDHEN, CDR2 SYDVKM. CDR3 DNA sequence: TGTGCCAGCAGTTTGTGGACAGGGGCCCGAGAGCAGTACTTC. Protein: CASSLWTGAREQYF.

The chain has TRBV29-1 and TRBJ2-1; a weak D match, TRBD1 (5 bases). V lost 3 bases and J 6 bases, leaving 12 bases between the germline ends. The CDR3 sequence is 13 residues long. The germline V gene encodes CDR1 SQVTM and CDR2 ANQGSEA. This CDR3 reads CSVEQTAGNEQFF. The CDR3 nucleotides read TGCAGCGTTGAGCAGACAGCTGGCAATGAGCAGTTCTTC.

V gene TRBV7-2 combines with J gene TRBJ1-5, with D possibly matching TRBD1 (5 bases). CDR1 and CDR2 from the germline V gene are SGHTA and FQGNSA. The CDR3 has 15 amino acids. The ends were cut back, 5 bases at V and 4 bases at J, with 15 bases in the middle. The CDR3 nucleotides are TGTGCCAGCAGCCGGATAAGGGGTGGGAATCAGCCCCAGCATTTT. Protein sequence: CASSRIRGGNQPQHF.

This chain joins TRBV18 and TRBJ2-1; the match to TRBD2 covers 11 bases. J lost 5 bases, V lost 3 bases, and 3 bases had no gene match. Looked up from germline, CDR1 is KGHSH and CDR2 is LQKENI. The CDR3 covers 15 residues. This chain's CDR3 is CASSPGTSGHNEQFF. The CDR3 coding sequence is TGTGCCAGCTCACCGGGGACTAGCGGTCACAATGAGCAGTTCTTC.

This clone was seen a few times. The rearrangement joins TRBV30 to TRBJ2-2, with D possibly TRBD2 on 6 matching bases. The germline V gene encodes CDR1 GTSNPN and CDR2 SVGIG (reference sequence). This CDR3 contains 14 residues. Trimming removed 0 bases from V and 5 bases from J, with 10 bases in between. CDR3 amino acids: CAWSVGGRTGELFF. CDR3 in DNA: TGTGCCTGGAGTGTAGGTGGGAGGACCGGGGAGCTGTTTTTT.

As DNA, the CDR3 is TGTGCCAGCAGCCTCTTGACTAGCGGGGATTACAATGAGCAGTTCTTC. As protein: CASSLLTSGDYNEQFF. The chain uses TRBV28 and TRBJ2-1; TRBD2 agrees at 11 bases. This CDR3 is built from 16 residues. Germline CDR1 MDHEN, CDR2 SYDVKM. After removal of 6 bases from V and 4 bases from J, the junction contained 8 bases not matched to a gene.

At least ten counts were recorded for this clone. The V call is TRBV30, the J call TRBJ1-5, with D unclear. Deletions cut 0 bases from V and 6 bases from J, with 6 bases between. The germline V gene encodes CDR1 GTSNPN and CDR2 SVGIG (reference sequence). There are 12 residues in the CDR3. Here the CDR3 DNA reads TGTGCCTGGAGTGTCTCTCGTCAGCCCCAGCATTTT. It is translated as CAWSVSRQPQHF. The variable domain in full, with the rest retrieved from reference TRBV30 and TRBJ1-5, is SQTIHQWPATLVQPVGSPLSLECTVEGTSNPNLYWYRQAAGRGLQLLFYSVGIGQISSEVPQNLSASRPQDRQFILSSKKLLLSDSGFYLCAWSVSRQPQHFGDGTRLSIL.

This clone was counted a few times. This chain joins TRBV23-1 and TRBJ2-2; TRBD1 might be the D (6 bases). TRBV23-1 is labeled an ORF, and its function is uncertain. The CDR3 has 13 residues. V was cut by 11 bases and J by 0 bases, with 10 bases left in between. CDR3 sequence: CAARQANTGELFF. CDR3 nucleotides: TGCGCCGCAAGACAGGCGAACACCGGGGAGCTGTTTTTT.

This clone has at least ten counts. This rearrangement joins TRBV29-1 to TRBJ2-3; TRBD1 matches at 9 bases. Germline assignment: CDR1 SQVTM and CDR2 ANQGSEA. The J segment lost 4 bases and the V segment lost 8 bases, leaving 4 bases of the junction unmatched. The CDR3 consists of 12 residues. The CDR3 DNA reads TGCAGCTCCCGGACAGGGGCAGATACGCAGTATTTT. This codes for CSSRTGADTQYF.

This clone appeared a single time. The rearrangement joins TRBV29-1 to TRBJ1-1, with D perhaps TRBD1 (5 bases). This CDR3 spans 12 amino acids. The V and J ends lost 7 bases and 8 bases respectively, with 17 bases between them. Germline assignment: CDR1 SQVTM and CDR2 ANQGSEA. The CDR3 region is CSARKGDSEAFF. CDR3 in DNA: TGCAGCGCCCGGAAAGGGGACTCAGAAGCTTTCTTT.

The sample holds a few counts of this clone. The rearrangement links TRBV7-3 to TRBJ1-2; D is possibly TRBD1 (5 bases). Germline CDR1 is SGHTA and CDR2 is FQGTGA. The CDR3 loop spans 13 amino acids. V was trimmed by 4 bases and J by 8 bases, leaving 14 bases between them. In nucleotides, the CDR3 is TGTGCCAGCAGCTCCTCAAATCGACAGGGCTACACCTTC. Its translation is CASSSSNRQGYTF.

The chain uses TRBV28 and TRBJ2-1; no clear D. V lost 5 bases and J lost 7, with 12 bases in between. Germline V lookup: CDR1 MDHEN, CDR2 SYDVKM. This CDR3 has 13 residues. In DNA form, the CDR3 reads TGTGCCAGCAGTCCCCCCCTCGGGAATGAGCAGTTCTTC. It translates to CASSPPLGNEQFF.

This clone was seen a handful of times. This chain uses TRBV10-3 with TRBJ2-1; perhaps TRBD2 as D (6 bases). The V end lost 6 bases, the J end lost 6 bases, and 12 bases lay between the germline ends. Germline V gene lookup returns CDR1 ENHRY and CDR2 SYGVKD. The length of the CDR3 is 13 residues. The CDR3 DNA follows: TGTGCCATCAGATTGACTAGTACCAATGAGCAGTTCTTC. Protein product: CAIRLTSTNEQFF.

This clone was detected only a few times. The chain joins TRBV28 to TRBJ1-5, with TRBD1 matching over 10 bases. The CDR3 totals 15 residues. The germline V gene encodes CDR1 MDHEN and CDR2 SYDVKM. Germline trimming cut 6 bases from V and 6 bases from J; bases unmatched to any gene: 8. The CDR3 loop reads CASSPGQGSFQPQHF. The CDR3 region has the DNA TGTGCCAGCAGCCCGGGACAGGGGTCCTTTCAGCCCCAGCATTTT.

The gene calls are TRBV11-2 and TRBJ2-3, with D hard to call. The V end lost 5 bases, the J end lost 2 bases, and 11 bases lay between the germline ends. CDR1 is SGHAT and CDR2 is FQNNGV in the germline V gene. The CDR3 is made up of 14 amino acids. The CDR3, as DNA: TGTGCCAGCAGCCCCATTGTTCACACAGATACGCAGTATTTT. It yields the protein CASSPIVHTDTQYF.